Listed below are T cell receptor beta chains from one sample, sequenced in a study of response to subunit inactivated influenza vaccine. One entry per CDR3 protein, called by TCRdb with MiXCR from the RT-PCR reads. The sample has just over 300,000 distinct CDR3 sequences, roughly 22% seen once; the top ten hold 10%. The sequences come from PBMCs from blood, collected roughly 20 months after vaccination. The receptors originated from a man in his fifties or sixties who received an inactivated influenza vaccine. Both conserved end residues are part of each CDR3. A D gene is named only where the DNA matches it firmly. Expanded clones get a size class; other rows say once, few or many, or leave the size out.

J gene,clone size,D gene,V gene,CDR3 protein,CDR3 DNA
TRBJ1-1,many,-,TRBV18,CASSPGTGTNTEAFF,TGTGCCAGCAGCCCTGGGACCGGGACAAACACTGAAGCTTTCTTT
TRBJ2-7,few,-,TRBV12-3/TRBV12-4,CASSLLTGPEQYF,TGTGCCAGCAGTTTATTAACAGGCCCAGAGCAGTACTTC
TRBJ2-6,many,TRBD2,TRBV12-3/TRBV12-4,CASRAPGGFSGANVLTF,TGTGCCAGCAGGGCACCGGGGGGATTCTCTGGGGCCAACGTCCTGACTTTC
TRBJ2-7,-,-,TRBV20-1,CSARDVKRGWEQYF,TGCAGTGCTAGAGATGTCAAACGGGGGTGGGAGCAGTACTTC
TRBJ1-5,few,-,TRBV6-5,CASTWDHPGNQPQHF,TGTGCCAGCACTTGGGACCACCCTGGCAATCAGCCCCAGCATTTT
TRBJ2-7,-,-,TRBV19,CASKVGPNSYEQYF,TGTGCCAGTAAAGTAGGTCCGAACTCCTACGAGCAGTACTTC
TRBJ2-1,few,-,TRBV20-1,CSASRPRVRGRLNEQFF,TGCAGTGCTAGCCGCCCCCGTGTCAGGGGCCGTTTGAATGAGCAGTTCTTC
TRBJ2-5,-,-,TRBV6-5,CASSYAGTVGETQYF,TGTGCCAGCAGTTACGCGGGGACGGTTGGGGAGACCCAGTACTTC
TRBJ1-1,many,-,TRBV4-3,CASSLSGLTNTEAFF,TGCGCCAGCAGCCTATCGGGACTCACGAACACTGAAGCTTTCTTT
TRBJ1-2,few,-,TRBV7-2,CASSSWTSGYTF,TGTGCCAGCAGCTCGTGGACATCCGGCTACACCTTC
TRBJ1-5,-,TRBD1,TRBV20-1,CSAPPTGTLGQPQHF,TGCAGTGCTCCTCCGACAGGGACGTTGGGTCAGCCCCAGCATTTT
TRBJ2-3,-,TRBD1,TRBV15,CATSRGTGGLPDTQYF,TGTGCCACCAGCAGGGGGACAGGGGGTCTACCAGATACGCAGTATTTT
TRBJ1-1,-,-,TRBV5-4,CASSYRDLGTEAFF,TGTGCCAGCAGTTACAGGGATTTGGGTACTGAAGCTTTCTTT
TRBJ1-2,few,-,TRBV15,CATSRATGIADYGYTF,TGTGCCACCAGCAGAGCCACAGGGATAGCGGACTATGGCTACACCTTC
TRBJ2-2,-,-,TRBV4-2,CASSQEFTGVHGELFF,TGTGCCAGCAGCCAAGAATTCACAGGCGTTCACGGGGAGCTGTTTTTT
TRBJ2-2,-,TRBD1,TRBV28,CASSFGDRTPGELFF,TGTGCCAGCAGTTTTGGGGACAGGACACCCGGGGAGCTGTTTTTT
TRBJ2-3,-,TRBD1,TRBV5-1,CASSFQGDTYTQYF,TGCGCCAGCAGCTTTCAGGGGGATACATATACGCAGTATTTT
TRBJ1-5,-,TRBD1,TRBV10-1,CASSMDRAQPQHF,TGCGCCAGCAGCATGGACAGGGCTCAGCCCCAGCATTTT
TRBJ2-1,-,TRBD2,TRBV2,CASRVAGIYNEQFF,TGTGCCAGCAGGGTAGCGGGGATCTACAATGAGCAGTTCTTC
TRBJ1-5,-,-,TRBV19,CASSIEAGQPQHF,TGTGCCAGTAGTATAGAGGCGGGTCAGCCCCAGCATTTT
TRBJ1-2,-,TRBD1,TRBV7-2,CASSFNRGGYTF,TGTGCCAGCAGCTTCAACAGGGGTGGCTACACCTTC
TRBJ1-1,many,-,TRBV4-3,CASSHNTQMNTEAFF,TGCGCCAGCAGCCACAACACACAAATGAACACTGAAGCTTTCTTT
TRBJ1-5,-,-,TRBV6-2/TRBV6-3,CASSYAIQPQHF,TGTGCCAGCAGTTATGCCATTCAGCCCCAGCATTTT
TRBJ2-3,few,-,TRBV20-1,CSARDMGYGRDTQYF,TGCAGTGCTAGAGATATGGGTTACGGAAGGGATACGCAGTATTTT
TRBJ2-7,few,-,TRBV12-3/TRBV12-4,CASGGSYEQYF,TGTGCCAGCGGCGGGTCCTACGAGCAGTACTTC
TRBJ2-1,few,TRBD2,TRBV15,CATSRGRSGSLNEQFF,TGTGCCACCAGCAGGGGTCGAAGCGGGAGTTTAAATGAGCAGTTCTTC
TRBJ2-7,-,-,TRBV28,CASTFIGEQYF,TGTGCCAGCACCTTCATTGGCGAGCAGTACTTC
TRBJ2-1,few,-,TRBV4-2,CASSQDTYNEQFF,TGTGCCAGCAGCCAAGATACGTACAATGAGCAGTTCTTC
TRBJ2-2,few,-,TRBV5-5,CASGFWGQGGELFF,TGTGCCAGCGGGTTCTGGGGGCAAGGCGGGGAGCTGTTTTTT
TRBJ2-5,many,-,TRBV5-1,CASTRRAFQQETQYF,TGCGCCAGCACCCGGAGAGCCTTCCAACAAGAGACCCAGTACTTC
TRBJ2-4,few,-,TRBV3-1,CASSQDGGRNIQYF,TGTGCCAGCAGCCAAGACGGCGGTAGAAACATTCAGTACTTC
TRBJ1-6,many,-,TRBV5-1,CASSFQIENSPLHF,TGCGCCAGCAGCTTTCAGATTGAAAATTCACCCCTCCACTTT
TRBJ1-6,many,TRBD1,TRBV12-3/TRBV12-4,CASSPRDSYYNSPLHF,TGTGCCAGCAGCCCCCGGGACAGCTACTATAATTCACCCCTCCACTTT
TRBJ1-5,many,-,TRBV7-2,CASSLYRVPNQPQHF,TGTGCCAGCAGCCTGTACAGGGTACCAAATCAGCCCCAGCATTTT
TRBJ1-1,-,TRBD1,TRBV20-1,CSAPRTGETEAFF,TGCAGTGCTCCTAGGACAGGGGAAACTGAAGCTTTCTTT
TRBJ1-2,many,-,TRBV12-3/TRBV12-4,CASSPGGGLGYTF,TGTGCCAGCAGCCCTGGGGGGGGGTTAGGCTACACCTTC
TRBJ2-5,many,-,TRBV20-1,CSARDIRQETQYF,TGCAGTGCTAGAGATATACGTCAAGAGACCCAGTACTTC
TRBJ2-7,-,-,TRBV4-3,CASSHGTHYEQYF,TGCGCCAGCAGCCACGGGACACACTACGAGCAGTACTTC
TRBJ1-2,many,TRBD1,TRBV3-1,CASSPTRTGDYGYTF,TGTGCCAGCAGCCCAACCCGGACAGGGGACTATGGCTACACCTTC